This T cell receptor beta chain derives from a study of metastatic and nonmetastatic thyroid tumors (dated by TCRdb to the early 2020s). For the wider study: The researchers compared repertoires between peripheral blood samples and tumor or nodule tissue samples from patients with malignant or benign thyroid disease.

No treatment had been received by any patient before thyroid surgery. Patient clinical samples collected from 2012 to 2018 were retrospectively analysed using T-cell receptor beta sequencing. Comment on this clone: Its antigen target is currently unknown. The record has no base qualities; no much larger clone is one base away.

Library preparation used PCR. TCRdb names Illumina HiSeq 4000 as the instrument used. High-throughput sequencing was used to profile the TCR beta-chain CDR3 region of every patient. On the authors' methods: The researchers built a classifier to tell apart papillary thyroid cancer patients with distant metastasis, based on CDR3 differences among clinicopathological groups. The Shannon index was used to assess repertoire diversity, and the Morisita-Horn index was used to assess tumor-blood repertoire similarity. TCRdb itself trimmed the public reads at Q25 with fastp, ran MiXCR and retained productive beta chains. The V and J calls, along with clone size, are taken from TCRdb and not from the paper's own processing. The sample table lists 3,600 or so clones, approximately 30% of them with a count of one. The ten largest clones capture 31% of the sample. What the work shows at the level of the full study, not this receptor alone: TCR beta diversity was reported as significantly higher in malignant tumors than in benign nodules, in both blood and tumor samples.

For CDR1 and CDR2, the germline V gene (reference sequence) lists SGHKS and YYEKEE. Reading from cysteine to phenylalanine, the CDR3 counts 14 amino acids. The kept DNA is CDR3 alone, 42 bases in frame from the first base. The trim is 2 bases for V and 6 bases for J, with a gap of 11 bases between the germline ends. Material: adjacent normal tissue. The receptor was isolated from a male donor with papillary thyroid cancer or a benign thyroid nodule (not recorded which). Some clones in this sample may be carry-over from other donors' samples. This chain is built from TRBV5-5 and TRBJ1-4; the D gene identity is not certain. The bases read TGTGCCAGCAGCTTCGGGAGGCGATATGAAAAACTGTTTTTT. Its amino acids are CASSFGRRYEKLFF. Full variable domain (CDR3 extended with the reference TRBV5-5 and TRBJ1-4 proteins): DAGVTQSPTHLIKTRGQQVTLRCSPISGHKSVSWYQQVLGQGPQFIFQYYEKEERGRGNFPDRFSARQFPNYSSELNVNALLLGDSALYLCASSFGRRYEKLFFGSGTQLSVL.